The source of this TCR beta chain is a study of blood T cell repertoires in COVID-19 (TCRdb year 2020). Regarding the complete study: Samples covering the acute and convalescent phases of COVID-19 were provided by collaborators in the United States, Italy and Spain. The material from the prospective study consisted of cDNA or gDNA derived from T cells, B-cell-depleted T cells, or PBMCs. The dataset comprised deeply sampled blood TCRbeta repertoires from subjects exposed to, actively infected with, or recovered from COVID-19. The repertoires were made available in a free public database intended to serve as a resource for research on the immune response to SARS-CoV-2. The samples were drawn from the first 160 participants of the ongoing ImmuneRACE study and from over a thousand subjects provided by 6 global collaborators. The sample metadata nearly always contained a de-identified subject ID, COVID-19 status, age in years and sex. Where available, HLA class I and class II types were taken from metadata supplied by the sample provider and were not determined by assay-based typing. Summary of the overall study and its limitations: Clinical and demographic metadata were provided uncurated, with the amount varying by source and participant.

TCRbeta CDR3 regions were amplified from genomic DNA by means of the immunoSEQ Assay, a bias-controlled multiplex PCR. Per the source publication's procedure: Within the assay, amplification of reference gene primers was used to estimate how many nucleated cells each sample contained. Sequence reads were collapsed and filtered to measure the absolute abundance of every unique TCRbeta CDR3 rearrangement. Productive Simpson clonality was computed per sample as the square root of Simpson's diversity index over productive rearrangements. TCRdb re-hosts the immuneACCESS table, in-frame sequences only. Its copies lack some clones; in the studies checked, an unresolved V gene accounts for under half of them, and the cause for the rest is not known. D and trimming come from the DNA, and the V and J calls and clone size come from that table. Counted in this sample were 390,000 or so clones; about 83% of them appeared once. The ten largest clonotypes hold about 10% of the sample.

In the prospective study, participants were about 18 to 100 years old, resided in about two dozen geographic areas of the United States, and were enrolled through a virtual design. To assign participants to cohorts, the prospective study relied on clinical history that participants themselves reported in a screening survey and a study questionnaire. Recovered participants in ImmuneRACE Cohort 3 were defined by two consecutive negative NP/OP PCR tests, clearance by a healthcare professional, or resolution of symptoms. In the prospective study, mobile phlebotomists collected whole blood, serum and a nasopharyngeal or oropharyngeal swab from each participant. Over an approximately 2-month period, participants in the prospective study had the option of providing additional blood draws and questionnaires. Before DNA extraction, prospective study blood samples were shipped either frozen or at room temperature.

As concerns this clone: Its antigen target is currently unknown. No base-level quality is on record; no much larger clone is a single base apart.

CDR1 SNHLY and CDR2 FYNNEI are derived from the germline V gene. The CDR3 starts with the cysteine, ends with the phenylalanine, and has 16 residues. CDR3 DNA is the only sequence kept; it has 48 bases, read in frame from the first base. Unmatched junction bases come to 7, with V trimmed by 5 bases and J by 6 bases. This TCR came from a woman aged 50 to 60 who had recovered from COVID-19. Sequenced sample: PBMCs or T cells enriched from blood (not recorded which). This chain joins TRBV2 to TRBJ1-6, with TRBD1 matching 10 junction bases. The nucleotides are TGTGCCAGCAGTACAGACAGGGGGCTAACTAATTCACCCCTCCACTTT. Its amino acids are CASSTDRGLTNSPLHF.